The clone carrying this TCR beta chain is classed as large. The template was genomic DNA from peripheral blood, not RNA. These data belong to a study of T cell repertoires in aging, cancer and after chemotherapy. Between the trimmed V and J ends, which lost 4 bases and 0 bases, there was a span of 6 bases. CDR1 and CDR2 (germline): MNHNS, SASEGT. This CDR3 has 14 amino acids. TRB rearrangements spanning V, D and J were amplified using mixed TRB-A/B primers. One entry per CDR3 protein results from TCRdb running MiXCR on the multiplex PCR reads. This sample has 800 or so distinct CDR3 sequences, with 56% found just once.

The V gene is TRBV6-1, the J gene TRBJ2-2; D may be TRBD1 (5 bases). Sequencing was performed on blood. This TCR was recovered from a human donor with a blood cancer. The CDR3 protein is CASSGQSNTGELFF. The CDR3 nucleotides are TGTGCCAGCAGTGGACAGTCGAACACCGGGGAGCTGTTTTTT.